These 32 T cell receptor beta chains came from one sample sequenced in a study of T cell clonotyping in hematopoietic cell transplantation. TCRdb's copy holds only in-frame clones and misses some; the assay was immunoSEQ multiplex PCR. This table holds 45,000 or so clones, around 84% found once. Noted time point: recipient sample about 28 days before transplant, after cytoreduction. Source: peripheral blood mononuclear cells, taken before stem cell transplant. Every receptor here comes from a man aged 55 to 70 with myelodysplastic syndrome. Some clones in this sample may be carry-over from other donors' samples.

This chain joins TRBV7-2 and TRBJ2-7; 9 positions agree with TRBD1. The CDR3 extends over 15 amino acids. The V segment lost 5 bases and the J segment 2 bases; nucleotides outside the gene matches: 7. Germline CDR1 SGHTA, CDR2 FQGNSA. The CDR3: CASSGDRAPTYEQYF. The CDR3 DNA follows: TGTGCCAGCAGCGGGGACAGGGCTCCTACCTACGAGCAGTACTTC.

Here the CDR3 reads CSVENPGKNTEAFF. CDR3 bases: TGCAGCGTTGAGAACCCAGGCAAGAACACTGAAGCTTTCTTT. The rearrangement uses TRBV29-1 and TRBJ1-1, with unresolved D. The germline V gene encodes CDR1 SQVTM and CDR2 ANQGSEA. The CDR3 length is 14 residues. V lost 3 bases and J 1 base, leaving 12 bases between the germline ends.

This chain uses TRBV28 with TRBJ2-7; D may correspond to TRBD1 or TRBD2 (5 bases each). This CDR3 spans 16 amino acids. The germline V and J ends were trimmed by 5 bases and 5 bases, with 22 bases remaining between them. The V gene's germline CDR1 is MDHEN and CDR2 SYDVKM. The CDR3 nucleotides read TGTGCCAGCAGTGATACAGGAGGCAGGCTATCCGACGAGCAGTACTTC. Translated: CASSDTGGRLSDEQYF.

The chain has TRBV6-1 and TRBJ1-5; D gene ambiguous. V was clipped by 3 bases and J by 6 bases, with 15 bases between them. In germline, CDR1 is MNHNS, CDR2 SASEGT. This CDR3 contains 15 residues. The CDR3 DNA reads as TGTGCCAGCAGTGAGTCCCGCAATGCGGGTCAGCCCCAGCATTTT. It encodes CASSESRNAGQPQHF.

This clone has only one observation. J is TRBJ2-7 and V is TRBV5-3; D perhaps matches TRBD2 (6 bases). TRBV5-3 is marked as an open reading frame, function uncertain. The V and J ends lost 3 bases and 0 bases respectively, with 10 bases between them. The CDR3 runs to 14 residues. CDR3 in DNA: TGTGCCAGAAGCTGTCGGGGGTTCTCCTACGAGCAGTACTTC. Translating gives CARSCRGFSYEQYF.

The chain couples TRBV27 to TRBJ2-7; 9 bases are a match to TRBD1. Germline trimming cut 3 bases from V and 5 bases from J; bases unmatched to any gene: 5. Germline-derived CDR1 and CDR2 are MNHEY and SMNVEV (reference sequence). The CDR3 has 14 amino acids. CDR3 nucleotide sequence: TGTGCCAGCAGTTTGGGACAGGGACGCCACGAGCAGTACTTC. It encodes CASSLGQGRHEQYF.

This rearrangement joins TRBV5-1 to TRBJ1-1; D call uncertain. The length of the CDR3 is 13 residues. Looked up from germline, CDR1 is SGHRS and CDR2 is YFSETQ. Trimming cost V 3 bases and J 2 bases, with 8 bases left between them. The CDR3 DNA follows: TGCGCCAGCAGCTACGACGGAAACACTGAAGCTTTCTTT. The encoded protein is CASSYDGNTEAFF.

V is TRBV6-1 and J is TRBJ1-5; D is ambiguous. The length of the CDR3 is 15 residues. Germline assignment: CDR1 MNHNS and CDR2 SASEGT. Trimming removed 1 base from V and 5 bases from J, with 12 bases in between. CDR3 in DNA: TGTGCCAGCAGTGAAGGAGGAGGGTTGGATCAGCCCCAGCATTTT. It encodes CASSEGGGLDQPQHF.

The chain carries TRBV7-8 and TRBJ1-2, with TRBD1 identical over 9 bases. The junction had 8 bases not matched to a gene; V was cut back by 1 base and J by 8 bases. This CDR3 region has 15 residues. Germline-derived CDR1 and CDR2 are SGHVS and FQNEAQ. The CDR3 DNA reads TGTGCCAGCAGCTTAGGGACAGGGGTCGCAACGGGCTACACCTTC. Translated, it gives CASSLGTGVATGYTF.

The chain joins TRBV10-3 to TRBJ1-1; 9 nucleotides align to TRBD1. Germline trimming cut 6 bases from V and 6 bases from J; bases unmatched to any gene: 11. The CDR3 extends over 15 amino acids. Per germline, CDR1 ENHRY and CDR2 SYGVKD. In nucleotides, the CDR3 is TGTGCCATCAGGACACAGGGGGCGACGTTCGCTGAAGCTTTCTTT. This encodes CAIRTQGATFAEAFF.

The chain is built from TRBV4-3 and TRBJ2-3; 11 positions agree with TRBD2. The CDR3 sequence is 15 residues long. Germline values: CDR1 LGHNA, CDR2 YSLEER. The V and J ends lost 1 base and 5 bases, in that order; junction bases with no gene match: 2. The CDR3 DNA sequence: TGCGCCAGCAGCCAAGGGACTAGCGGGTTAGATACGCAGTATTTT. This translates into CASSQGTSGLDTQYF.

This sequence joins TRBV28 and TRBJ2-7, with D possibly matching TRBD1 (5 bases). This CDR3 comprises 17 residues. CDR1 MDHEN and CDR2 SYDVKM come from the germline V gene. V lost 4 bases, J lost 3 bases, and 22 bases lay in between. CDR3 region: CASSSRLDSKASYEQYF. CDR3 coding DNA: TGTGCCAGCAGTTCCCGACTTGACAGTAAGGCAAGCTACGAGCAGTACTTC.

This sequence joins TRBV5-8 and TRBJ2-4; no firm D call. Germline V lookup: CDR1 SGHTS, CDR2 YDEGEE. The CDR3 covers 12 residues. The V gene lost 6 bases and the J gene lost 0 bases, with 4 bases spanning the gap. For the CDR3, the DNA is TGTGCCAGCAACCTAGCCAAAAACATTCAGTACTTC. Translation gives CASNLAKNIQYF.

In this sample, this clone turned up a few times. The chain carries TRBV2 and TRBJ2-7; no reliable D call. Trimming left V 4 bases short and J 2 bases short, with 12 bases between. The CDR3 sequence is 14 residues long. The germline V gene encodes CDR1 SNHLY and CDR2 FYNNEI. CDR3 sequence reads: CASSGTGPPYEQYF. The CDR3 nucleotides are TGTGCCAGCAGTGGGACCGGGCCGCCCTACGAGCAGTACTTC.

The chain uses TRBV11-2 and TRBJ1-4, with no clear D. The CDR3 loop spans 15 amino acids. Germline CDR1 SGHAT, CDR2 FQNNGV. V gave up 3 bases and J gave up 5 bases, with 13 bases separating them. The CDR3 region is CASSLRGKENEKLFF. CDR3 DNA: TGTGCCAGCAGCTTGCGTGGGAAGGAGAATGAAAAACTGTTTTTT.

The rearrangement uses TRBV11-2 and TRBJ2-7; TRBD1 agrees at 8 bases. The length of the CDR3 is 16 residues. Per the germline V gene, CDR1 is SGHAT and CDR2 is FQNNGV. Trimming cost V 5 bases and J 3 bases; bases outside gene matches: 12. In DNA, the CDR3 is TGTGCCAGCAGCCCCCCGACAGGGGCTAACTACTACGAGCAGTACTTC. Translated, it gives CASSPPTGANYYEQYF.

The rearrangement joins TRBV29-1 to TRBJ2-7; 8 nucleotides match TRBD1. Losses at the gene ends were 7 bases for V and 3 bases for J; bases not matched to a gene: 5. The CDR3 extends over 12 amino acids. Germline CDR1 SQVTM, CDR2 ANQGSEA. The CDR3 DNA is TGCAGCGCAAGAGGACAGGGCTACGAGCAGTACTTC. Translating it yields CSARGQGYEQYF.

The chain joins TRBV7-3 to TRBJ2-3; 10 nucleotides line up with TRBD2. The junction had 6 bases not matched to a gene; V was cut back by 2 bases and J by 4 bases. Germline values: CDR1 SGHTA, CDR2 FQGTGA. This CDR3 is 16 amino acids long. The CDR3: CASSLATSGASDTQYF. CDR3 DNA: TGTGCCAGCAGCTTAGCCACTAGCGGGGCCTCAGATACGCAGTATTTT. The full variable domain, rest sourced from reference TRBV7-3 and TRBJ2-3, is GAGVSQTPSNKVTEKGKYVELRCDPISGHTALYWYRQSLGQGPEFLIYFQGTGAADDSGLPNDRFFAVRPEGSVSTLKIQRTERGDSAVYLCASSLATSGASDTQYFGPGTRLTVL.

This clone was seen a handful of times. The chain carries TRBV4-3 and TRBJ1-2, with D perhaps TRBD1 (5 bases). Germline V gene data show CDR1 as LGHNA and CDR2 as YSLEER. Between the trimmed V and J ends, which lost 3 bases and 2 bases, there was a span of 13 bases. This CDR3 is 15 amino acids long. The CDR3 nucleotides are TGCGCCAGCAGCCACCGGACACGAGAAAACTATGGCTACACCTTC. Translated, it gives CASSHRTRENYGYTF.

About this clone: This same CDR3 is encoded by further DNA sequences in the sample. The chain is built from TRBV7-2 and TRBJ2-3; no reliable D call. This CDR3 has 12 amino acids. Germline-derived CDR1 and CDR2 are SGHTA and FQGNSA. Trimming stripped 2 bases from V and 4 bases from J, with 4 bases between. The CDR3 reads CASSLRADTQYF. The CDR3 DNA reads as TGTGCCAGCAGCTTAAGAGCAGATACGCAGTATTTT.

This CDR3 is CASSPPRNSGNTIYF. In DNA form, the CDR3 reads TGTGCCAGCAGTCCCCCCCGGAACTCTGGAAACACCATATATTTT. This chain connects TRBV2 to TRBJ1-3; unclear D gene. Trimming removed 5 bases from V and 0 bases from J, with 11 bases in between. This CDR3 is 15 amino acids long. Per germline, CDR1 SNHLY and CDR2 FYNNEI. Using reference TRBV2 and TRBJ1-3 for the parts outside the CDR3, the full variable domain is EPEVTQTPSHQVTQMGQEVILRCVPISNHLYFYWYRQILGQKVEFLVSFYNNEISEKSEIFDDQFSVERPDGSNFTLKIRSTKLEDSAMYFCASSPPRNSGNTIYFGEGSWLTVV.

This rearrangement joins TRBV18 to TRBJ1-2, with D perhaps TRBD1 (6 bases). Trimming stripped 2 bases from V and 0 bases from J, with 13 bases between. Germline V CDR1 and CDR2: KGHSH, LQKENI. The CDR3 is 16 residues long. The CDR3 nucleotides are TGTGCCAGCTCACCAATACAGGGAACTACTAACTATGGCTACACCTTC. It translates to CASSPIQGTTNYGYTF.

The chain carries TRBV2 and TRBJ2-7; no clear D gene. The V and J ends lost 3 bases and 0 bases respectively, with 12 bases between them. The length of the CDR3 is 15 residues. The V gene's germline CDR1 is SNHLY and CDR2 FYNNEI. The CDR3 spells CASSDALLSSYEQYF. In nucleotides, the CDR3 is TGTGCCAGCAGTGATGCCCTCTTAAGCTCCTACGAGCAGTACTTC.

This chain uses TRBV6-5 with TRBJ2-2; TRBD1 matches 9 bases. The germline V gene encodes CDR1 MNHEY and CDR2 SVGAGI. V lost 6 bases and J lost 5; bases outside the gene matches: 4. The CDR3 runs 14 residues. DNA for the CDR3: TGTGCCAGCAGGACAGGGGGTAGTACCGGGGAGCTGTTTTTT. It specifies CASRTGGSTGELFF.

V is TRBV5-1 and J is TRBJ2-1; the D is unclear. Per germline, CDR1 SGHRS and CDR2 YFSETQ. V was cut by 0 bases and J by 0 bases, with 4 bases left in between. This CDR3 is 14 amino acids long. The CDR3: CASSLGGSYNEQFF. The CDR3 nucleotides read TGCGCCAGCAGCTTGGGGGGCTCCTACAATGAGCAGTTCTTC.

The chain uses TRBV5-1 and TRBJ2-7; TRBD1 matches 9 bases. Germline trimming cut 3 bases from V and 5 bases from J; bases unmatched to any gene: 3. Per germline, CDR1 SGHRS and CDR2 YFSETQ. This CDR3 contains 13 residues. In DNA form, the CDR3 reads TGCGCCAGCAGCTCCGGGACAGGGAACGAGCAGTACTTC. This codes for CASSSGTGNEQYF.

The V gene is TRBV11-1, the J gene TRBJ2-1; D is uncertain. Trimming cost V 5 bases and J 6 bases, with 8 bases left between them. From germline, CDR1 is SGHAT and CDR2 FQDESV (reference sequence). The CDR3 consists of 12 residues. This CDR3 is CASSIGPNEQFF. The CDR3 DNA reads TGTGCCAGCAGCATCGGACCCAATGAGCAGTTCTTC.

The genes are TRBV7-9 and TRBJ2-4, with 8 bases lining up with TRBD1. V trimming: 5 bases; J trimming: 5 bases; junction bases outside the gene matches: 5. Germline CDR1 is SEHNR and CDR2 is FQNEAQ (reference sequence). The CDR3 is made up of 14 amino acids. Here the CDR3 reads CASSQGQGQNIQYF. The DNA for the CDR3 is TGTGCCAGCAGCCAAGGACAGGGCCAAAACATTCAGTACTTC.

In this sample, this clone turned up a few times. The CDR3, as DNA: TGTGCCAGCAGAGGTGACACCGGGGAGCTGTTTTTT. It translates to CASRGDTGELFF. The chain has TRBV6-5 and TRBJ2-2; D gene ambiguous. The CDR3 has 12 amino acids. V lost 6 bases, J lost 3 bases, and 5 bases lay in between. Germline assignment: CDR1 MNHEY and CDR2 SVGAGI.

V is TRBV6-5 and J is TRBJ2-7, with D uncertain. The germline CDR1 and CDR2 sequences are MNHEY and SVGAGI. Trimming shortened V by 5 bases and J by 7 bases, and 18 bases separated the two germline ends. The CDR3 contains 14 residues. The CDR3 sequence is CASSTPFKGKEQYF. The CDR3 bases are TGTGCCAGCAGTACCCCGTTCAAGGGTAAAGAGCAGTACTTC.

The genes are TRBV7-9 and TRBJ1-2; no firm D call. Trimming left V 3 bases short and J 6 bases short, with 17 bases between. This CDR3 contains 15 residues. The germline gives CDR1 SEHNR, CDR2 FQNEAQ (reference sequence). CDR3 amino acids: CASSLQFRERNGYTF. Here the CDR3 DNA reads TGTGCCAGCAGCTTGCAATTTAGGGAAAGGAATGGCTACACCTTC.

This chain joins TRBV30 and TRBJ1-3; no reliable D call. V lost 0 bases and J lost 7, with 13 bases in between. The germline gives CDR1 GTSNPN, CDR2 SVGIG (reference sequence). The CDR3 loop spans 14 amino acids. DNA of the CDR3: TGTGCCTGGAGTGTAGGGCCAACATGGAACACCATATATTTT. Protein product: CAWSVGPTWNTIYF.